Sequencing of this T cell receptor (beta chain) was carried out in a study of blood T cell repertoires in COVID-19 (dated by TCRdb to 2020 to 2022). At the level of the whole study: The collaborator samples originated in the United States, Italy and Spain and spanned the acute and convalescent phases of COVID-19. The prospective study material was composed of cDNA or gDNA derived from T cells, B-cell-depleted T cells, or PBMCs. Deeply sampled blood TCRbeta repertoires from subjects exposed to, actively infected with, or recovered from COVID-19 were included in the dataset. A freely available public database, intended as a resource for researchers studying the immune response to SARS-CoV-2, is where the repertoires were released. Samples came from the ongoing ImmuneRACE study (first 160 participants) plus 1,254 subjects from 6 global collaborators. The sample metadata nearly always contained a de-identified subject ID, COVID-19 status, age in years and sex. Where available, HLA class I and class II types were obtained from metadata supplied by the sample provider rather than from assay-based typing.

TCRbeta CDR3 regions were amplified from genomic DNA by means of the immunoSEQ Assay, a bias-controlled multiplex PCR. The original methods were these. The number of nucleated cells in each sample was estimated by amplification of reference gene primers within the assay. Sequence reads were collapsed and filtered to measure the absolute abundance of every unique TCRbeta CDR3 rearrangement. Productive Simpson clonality was computed per sample as the square root of Simpson's diversity index over productive rearrangements. The table was pulled from immuneACCESS by TCRdb, which kept in-frame rearrangements only. Such tables lose some clones; where checked, under half of the loss comes from unresolved V genes, and the rest has no known cause. The V and J calls and the clone size are those of that table, but D and trimming were determined from the DNA. The sample table records some 260,000 clones; about 91% of these occur just once. The biggest ten clones account for approximately 6% of the sample.

A note on this clone: Its target antigen remains unknown. Per-base quality was not reported, and no clone a single base away is much larger than it.

Overall study results and their limits: How much clinical and demographic metadata was included differed by source and by participant, and the metadata was provided uncurated.

In Seattle, one collaborating source enrolled patients while the infection was active and tracked those patients longitudinally over the course of disease. Collaborating institutions collected whole blood in K2EDTA tubes following their own protocols. For TCRbeta analysis, collaborator samples were shipped as frozen whole blood, as isolated PBMCs, or as DNA extracted from either sample type. Sample: peripheral blood. This receptor was obtained from a woman between 25 and 40 years old with COVID-19, enrolled during active disease.

The CDR3 has the sequence CASSLRTGAWNTEAFF. The bases read TGCGCCAGCAGCCTGCGGACAGGGGCTTGGAACACTGAAGCTTTCTTT. This sequence uses TRBV4-1 and TRBJ1-1; 9 nucleotides in the junction match TRBD1. From the germline V gene, CDR1 is MGHRA and CDR2 is YSYEKL. The junction shows trimming of 4 bases on V and 1 base on J, and the gene matches do not reach 7 bases of it. Measured from the cysteine to the phenylalanine, the CDR3 is 16 residues long. Just the 48-base CDR3 DNA is kept, in frame starting at base 1.